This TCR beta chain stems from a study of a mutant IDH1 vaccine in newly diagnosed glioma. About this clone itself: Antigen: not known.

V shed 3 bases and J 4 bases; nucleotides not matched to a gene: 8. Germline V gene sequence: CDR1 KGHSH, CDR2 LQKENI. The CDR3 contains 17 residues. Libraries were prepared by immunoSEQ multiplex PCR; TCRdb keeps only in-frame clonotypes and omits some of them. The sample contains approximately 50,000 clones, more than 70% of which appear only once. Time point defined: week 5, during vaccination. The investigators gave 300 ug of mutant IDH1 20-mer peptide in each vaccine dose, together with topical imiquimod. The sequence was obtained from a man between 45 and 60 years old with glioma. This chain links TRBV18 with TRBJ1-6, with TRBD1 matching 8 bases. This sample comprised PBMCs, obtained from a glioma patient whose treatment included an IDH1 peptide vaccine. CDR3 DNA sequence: TGTGCCAGCTCACCCTCGGCAGGGGGCTTGTATAATTCACCCCTCCACTTT. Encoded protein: CASSPSAGGLYNSPLHF.